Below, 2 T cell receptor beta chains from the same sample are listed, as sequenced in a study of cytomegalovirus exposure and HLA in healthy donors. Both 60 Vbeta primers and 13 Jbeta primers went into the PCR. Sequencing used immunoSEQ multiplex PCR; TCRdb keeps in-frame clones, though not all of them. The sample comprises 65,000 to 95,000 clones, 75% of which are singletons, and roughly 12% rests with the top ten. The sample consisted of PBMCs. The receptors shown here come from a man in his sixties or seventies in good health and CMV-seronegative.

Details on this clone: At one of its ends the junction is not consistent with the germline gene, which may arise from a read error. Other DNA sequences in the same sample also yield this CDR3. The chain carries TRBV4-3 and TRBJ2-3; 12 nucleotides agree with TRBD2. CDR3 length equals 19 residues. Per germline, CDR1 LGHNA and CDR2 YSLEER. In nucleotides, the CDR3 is TGCGCCAGCAGCCAAGATCCTAGCGGGAGGGCCGGAAGCACAGATACGCAGTATTTC. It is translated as CASSQDPSGRAGSTDTQYF.

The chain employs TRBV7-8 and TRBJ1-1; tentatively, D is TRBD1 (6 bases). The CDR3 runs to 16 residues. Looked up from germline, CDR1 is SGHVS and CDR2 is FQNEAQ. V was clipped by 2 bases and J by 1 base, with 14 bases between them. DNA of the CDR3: TGTGCCAGCAGCTTAACCCTACAGGGACAGAACACTGAAGCTTTCTTT. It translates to CASSLTLQGQNTEAFF. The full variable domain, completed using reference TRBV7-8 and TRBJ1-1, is GAGVSQSPRYKVAKRGQDVALRCDPISGHVSLFWYQQALGQGPEFLTYFQNEAQLDKSGLPSDRFFAERPEGSVSTLKIQRTQQEDSAVYLCASSLTLQGQNTEAFFGQGTRLTVV.